Presented here are 14 T cell receptor beta chains from one specimen sequenced in a study of early T cells in non-severe SARS-CoV-2 infection. Via MiXCR, TCRdb re-called the 5' RACE reads, giving one row per CDR3 protein. The table includes 60,000 to 90,000 distinct CDR3 sequences, 15% to 20% detected once. Material for sequencing was whole blood. Source of these receptors: an adult who was a healthcare worker with PCR-confirmed SARS-CoV-2 infection or an uninfected control (not recorded which).

For this clonotype: One end of the junction is discordant with germline, which a read error may explain. The V and J genes are TRBV29-1 and TRBJ2-1; possibly TRBD2 for D (6 bases). CDR1 SQVTM and CDR2 ANQGSEA come from the germline V gene. The CDR3 loop spans 13 amino acids. In DNA, the CDR3 is TGCAGCGTTAAAGAGGGGACTTACAATGAGCAGTTCTTC. Residues: CSVKEGTYNEQFF.

The V call is TRBV7-6, the J call TRBJ2-7, with D possibly TRBD2 on 6 matching bases. V shed 1 base and J shed 3 bases, with 7 bases lying between them. CDR3 length: 13 amino acids. CDR1 SGHVS and CDR2 FNYEAQ come from the germline V gene. The CDR3 nucleotides are TGTGCCAGCAGCTTAGGGGGGGACTACGAGCAGTACTTC. Protein sequence: CASSLGGDYEQYF.

This clonotype appeared a few times. CDR3 bases: TGTGCCAGCAGCCCAAACCCAATAGGGACAGGGGGGGGCCTCTCTGGAAACACCATATATTTT. Translated, it gives CASSPNPIGTGGGLSGNTIYF. The V gene is TRBV3-1, the J gene TRBJ1-3; 11 bases are a match to TRBD1. This CDR3 comprises 21 residues. Germline V gene lookup returns CDR1 LGHDT and CDR2 YNNKEL (reference sequence). The V and J ends lost 4 bases and 0 bases, in that order; junction bases with no gene match: 17.

This clonotype was found many times. The chain carries TRBV20-1 and TRBJ2-7, with TRBD1 identical over 7 bases. Germline values: CDR1 DFQATT, CDR2 SNEGSKA (reference sequence). Trimming removed 3 bases from V and 1 base from J; junction bases left unmatched: 6. The CDR3 runs to 14 residues. Here the CDR3 DNA reads TGCAGTGCTAGGCCGGGACAGTCTTCCTACGAGCAGTACTTC. This sequence encodes CSARPGQSSYEQYF.

This clonotype was found a few times. The chain joins TRBV14 to TRBJ2-1; unclear D gene. The germline CDR1 and CDR2 sequences are SGHDN and FVKESK. Trimming removed 1 base at V and 12 bases at J, with 13 bases between. CDR3 length equals 13 residues. The chain's CDR3 is CASSQAHVLSQFF. CDR3 nucleotide sequence: TGTGCCAGCAGCCAAGCCCACGTTCTGTCGCAGTTCTTC.

This clonotype was seen a handful of times. The J gene is TRBJ2-1, the V gene TRBV18; possible D gene TRBD2, 6 bases. Germline CDR1 is KGHSH and CDR2 is LQKENI. V gave up 4 bases and J gave up 8 bases, with 6 bases separating them. The CDR3 runs to 11 residues. CDR3 protein: CASSRLDEQFF. CDR3 DNA sequence: TGTGCCAGCTCACGACTAGATGAGCAGTTCTTC. The complete variable domain, with remaining parts taken from reference TRBV18 and TRBJ2-1, reads NAGVMQNPRHLVRRRGQEARLRCSPMKGHSHVYWYRQLPEEGLKFMVYLQKENIIDESGMPKERFSAEFPKEGPSILRIQQVVRGDSAAYFCASSRLDEQFFGPGTRLTVL.

This clonotype turned up a few times. The J gene is TRBJ1-5, the V gene TRBV19, with D maybe TRBD1 (5 bases). This CDR3 has 12 amino acids. Germline CDR1 and CDR2: LNHDA and SQIVND (reference sequence). V was shortened by 7 bases and J by 4 bases, with 8 bases between the two germline ends. The CDR3: CASNEGNQPQHF. CDR3 nucleotide sequence: TGTGCCAGTAACGAGGGGAATCAGCCCCAGCATTTT. Filled out from reference TRBV19 and TRBJ1-5, the complete variable domain reads DGGITQSPKYLFRKEGQNVTLSCEQNLNHDAMYWYRQDPGQGLRLIYYSQIVNDFQKGDIAEGYSVSREKKESFPLTVTSAQKNPTAFYLCASNEGNQPQHFGDGTRLSIL.

The V call is TRBV9, the J call TRBJ2-7; 7 nucleotides match TRBD2. From germline, CDR1 is SGDLS and CDR2 YYNGEE. The CDR3 has 20 residues. V lost 3 bases to trimming and J lost 2 bases; unmatched junction nucleotides: 23. The CDR3 coding sequence is TGTGCCAGCAGCGAGGGACCCAGAGGGCTAGCGGCCCCAAGGGCCTACGAGCAGTACTTC. Its translation is CASSEGPRGLAAPRAYEQYF.

This clonotype occurred a few times. The chain employs TRBV10-3 and TRBJ2-7; no clear D. The V gene's germline CDR1 is ENHRY and CDR2 SYGVKD. V shed 0 bases and J shed 6 bases, with 9 bases lying between them. The length of the CDR3 is 13 residues. The CDR3 region has the DNA TGTGCCATCAGTGAGTCGGCTCCACCCGAGCAGTACTTC. Encoded protein: CAISESAPPEQYF.

V and J are TRBV5-1 and TRBJ2-7; 10 bases agree with TRBD1. The junction had 6 bases not matched to a gene; V was cut back by 0 bases and J by 6 bases. CDR1 and CDR2 from the germline V gene are SGHRS and YFSETQ. The CDR3 has 15 amino acids. The CDR3 DNA reads TGCGCCAGCAGCTTGGAACGGACAGGGGGGTTCGAGCAGTACTTC. Its protein product is CASSLERTGGFEQYF.

The J gene is TRBJ2-3, the V gene TRBV20-1; 12 bases match TRBD2. V shed 3 bases and J 0 bases; nucleotides not matched to a gene: 7. Germline-derived CDR1 and CDR2 are DFQATT and SNEGSKA (reference sequence). This CDR3 is built from 17 residues. The CDR3 region has the DNA TGCAGTGCTAGCAGACTAGCGGGGGCCTCTAGCACAGATACGCAGTATTTT. It codes for CSASRLAGASSTDTQYF.

This clonotype was seen at least ten times. V gene TRBV7-6 combines with J gene TRBJ2-1; unclear D gene. This CDR3 region has 14 residues. Germline CDR1 reads SGHVS; CDR2 reads FNYEAQ. The ends were cut back, 5 bases at V and 7 bases at J, with 15 bases in the middle. CDR3 in amino acids: CASSLLRGNNEQFF. The CDR3 DNA sequence: TGTGCCAGCAGCCTGCTCCGTGGGAATAATGAGCAGTTCTTC.

This clonotype appeared a few times. The CDR3 nucleotides read TGCAGTGCTGAAACCGGGACAGATCTCTACGAGCAGTACTTC. This sequence encodes CSAETGTDLYEQYF. The chain is built from TRBV20-1 and TRBJ2-7; 7 nucleotides align to TRBD1. CDR1 DFQATT and CDR2 SNEGSKA come from the germline V gene (reference sequence). The CDR3 loop spans 14 amino acids. The junction had 10 bases not matched to a gene; V was cut back by 5 bases and J by 3 bases.

This clonotype was seen ten or more times. The J gene is TRBJ2-7, the V gene TRBV30, with no clear D. The CDR3 contains 10 residues. Germline V lookup: CDR1 GTSNPN, CDR2 SVGIG (reference sequence). V dropped 3 bases and J dropped 9 bases, with 9 bases sitting between them. CDR3 sequence (DNA): TGTGCCTGGAGGGGGTCGGTGCAGTACTTC. This codes for CAWRGSVQYF.